A selection of T cell receptor beta chains follows, all from one sample in a study of blood T cell repertoires in COVID-19. Profiling relied on immunoSEQ multiplex PCR, and the TCRdb table lists in-frame clones only, not all of them. The sample yields 95,000 to 150,000 clones, roughly 89% seen once. Sequenced: peripheral blood. Every receptor here comes from a man in his forties or fifties with acute or convalescent COVID-19. Each CDR3 is given with its conserved first and last residue. A D gene is named only where the DNA matches it firmly. Only part of the rows carry a size: once, few, many, or a class if the clone is expanded.

j_call cdr3_length d_call v_call clone_size cdr3_aa cdr3_nt
TRBJ1-5 14 NA TRBV6-5 NA CASRAEYSNQPQHF TGTGCCAGCAGGGCGGAATATAGCAATCAGCCCCAGCATTTT
TRBJ2-3 16 NA TRBV30 NA CAWSVGVLVRTDTQYF TGTGCCTGGAGTGTAGGGGTCCTCGTCCGCACAGATACGCAGTATTTT
TRBJ2-1 16 TRBD2 TRBV9 NA CASSTTSGGNYNEQFF TGTGCCAGCAGCACCACTAGCGGGGGAAACTACAATGAGCAGTTCTTC
TRBJ1-1 14 NA TRBV29-1 NA CSVGRIRGNTEAFF TGCAGCGTTGGACGAATAAGGGGTAACACTGAAGCTTTCTTT
TRBJ2-5 16 TRBD2 TRBV5-4 NA CASSLMRGAPEETQYF TGTGCCAGCAGCTTGATGCGGGGGGCCCCAGAAGAGACCCAGTACTTC
TRBJ2-1 15 NA TRBV27 once CASSLLWRVNNEQFF TGTGCCAGCAGTTTACTCTGGAGGGTAAACAATGAGCAGTTCTTC
TRBJ1-1 15 NA TRBV20-1 NA CSASTRGLPNTEAFF TGCAGTGCTAGTACAAGGGGCTTACCGAACACTGAAGCTTTCTTT
TRBJ1-3 17 NA TRBV9 NA CASSVGSGQNSGNTIYF TGTGCCAGCAGCGTAGGTTCTGGACAGAACTCTGGAAACACCATATATTTT
TRBJ2-7 15 TRBD1 TRBV19 NA CASSIRGPKPYEQYF TGTGCCAGTAGTATTAGGGGGCCGAAACCCTACGAGCAGTACTTC
TRBJ2-7 16 TRBD1 TRBV29-1 NA CSVESIPTGGAIEQYF TGCAGCGTTGAATCGATCCCGACAGGGGGGGCAATCGAGCAGTACTTC
TRBJ2-5 16 NA TRBV2 NA CASSETPTGLQETQYF TGTGCCAGCAGTGAAACGCCCACCGGACTTCAAGAGACCCAGTACTTC
TRBJ2-5 17 NA TRBV3-1/TRBV3-2 NA CASSQELGCGPPETQYF TGTGCCAGCAGCCAAGAACTGGGGTGCGGGCCACCGGAGACCCAGTACTTC
TRBJ2-5 16 NA TRBV30 NA CAWSVPVVGRGETQYF TGTGCCTGGAGTGTACCCGTGGTGGGGAGAGGGGAGACCCAGTACTTC
TRBJ2-3 15 NA TRBV24-1 NA CATSGLSGMSDTQYF TGTGCCACCAGTGGGCTATCAGGGATGTCAGATACGCAGTATTTT
TRBJ1-1 17 TRBD1 TRBV2 NA CASSLRGTGLVNTEAFF TGTGCCAGCTCGCTTAGGGGGACAGGGCTAGTGAACACTGAAGCTTTCTTT
TRBJ1-4 14 NA TRBV9 few CASSVDPKPEKLFF TGTGCCAGCAGCGTAGATCCCAAGCCAGAAAAACTGTTTTTT
TRBJ2-2 16 NA TRBV5-1 NA CASSPEWGRGTGELFF TGCGCCAGCAGCCCGGAGTGGGGGCGAGGCACCGGGGAGCTGTTTTTT
TRBJ1-5 16 NA TRBV6-4 NA CASSAPVRVNNQPQHF TGTGCCAGCAGTGCACCCGTGCGGGTTAACAATCAGCCCCAGCATTTT
TRBJ1-1 13 NA TRBV30 few CAWSRRGGTEAFF TGTGCCTGGAGTCGAAGGGGGGGCACTGAAGCTTTCTTT
TRBJ1-2 15 TRBD1 TRBV3-1/TRBV3-2 NA CASSIPGQGGYGYTF TGTGCCAGCAGCATACCGGGACAGGGGGGCTATGGCTACACCTTC
TRBJ1-1 14 TRBD1 TRBV2 NA CASAAAGGVVEAFF TGTGCCAGCGCTGCGGCAGGGGGAGTTGTTGAAGCTTTCTTT
TRBJ1-1 12 NA TRBV11-3 NA CASGNRNTEAFF TGTGCCAGCGGAAACAGGAACACTGAAGCTTTCTTT
TRBJ2-1 15 NA TRBV5-5 NA CASSAVLGINNEQFF TGTGCCAGCAGCGCCGTTCTAGGTATCAACAATGAGCAGTTCTTC
TRBJ2-7 16 TRBD1 TRBV6-1 NA CASSETGGQGSYEQYF TGTGCCAGCAGTGAAACGGGGGGACAGGGCTCCTACGAGCAGTACTTC
TRBJ1-1 11 TRBD1 TRBV30 NA CAWEDRSEAFF TGTGCCTGGGAGGACAGGTCTGAAGCTTTCTTT
TRBJ2-2 15 NA TRBV6-5 NA CASSPGGRNTGELFF TGTGCCAGCAGTCCCGGTGGGAGGAACACCGGGGAGCTGTTTTTT
TRBJ2-3 15 TRBD1 TRBV10-3 NA CAISVQGESTDTQYF TGTGCCATCAGTGTTCAGGGGGAGAGCACAGATACGCAGTATTTT
TRBJ1-1 13 NA TRBV15 NA CATSIKRNTEAFF TGTGCCACCAGCATTAAGAGGAACACTGAAGCTTTCTTT
TRBJ2-7 15 TRBD2 TRBV3-1/TRBV3-2 NA CASSQDREGDYEQYF TGTGCCAGCAGCCAAGATCGGGAGGGGGACTACGAGCAGTACTTC
TRBJ1-2 11 TRBD1 TRBV30 NA CAITTGGGYTF TGTGCGATTACGACAGGGGGAGGCTACACCTTC
TRBJ2-1 11 TRBD1 TRBV12-3/TRBV12-4 NA CASSHGTGVVF TGTGCCAGCAGTCACGGGACAGGAGTAGTCTTC
TRBJ2-5 15 TRBD2 TRBV6-5 NA CASTIGSGGKETQYF TGTGCCAGCACAATCGGTAGCGGGGGGAAAGAGACCCAGTACTTC
TRBJ1-5 16 NA TRBV6-2/TRBV6-3 NA CASSYRTGPRGQPQHF TGTGCCAGCAGTTACCGGACGGGCCCCAGGGGCCAGCCCCAGCATTTT
TRBJ2-7 16 TRBD1 TRBV5-5 NA CASSYRTGGFSYEQYF TGTGCCAGCAGCTATCGGACAGGGGGCTTCTCCTACGAGCAGTACTTC
TRBJ2-1 16 NA TRBV4-1 NA CASSQEGGTTYNEQFF TGCGCCAGCAGCCAAGAGGGCGGGACGACATACAATGAGCAGTTCTTC
TRBJ2-5 14 TRBD1 TRBV9 NA CASSHRDSQETQYF TGTGCCAGCAGCCACAGGGACAGCCAAGAGACCCAGTACTTC
TRBJ1-3 17 NA TRBV4-2 NA CASSQEAGWQAGNTIYF TGTGCCAGCAGCCAAGAGGCGGGTTGGCAAGCAGGAAACACCATATATTTT
TRBJ2-2 16 NA TRBV2 NA CASSEIYRPLTGELFF TGTGCCAGCAGTGAAATTTACAGGCCCCTCACCGGGGAGCTGTTTTTT
TRBJ1-2 13 NA TRBV6-5 NA CASSYTAGDGYTF TGTGCCAGCAGTTACACGGCAGGGGATGGCTACACCTTC
TRBJ1-4 16 TRBD1 TRBV7-2 NA CASSLQGATTNEKLFF TGTGCCAGCAGCCTACAGGGGGCAACGACTAATGAAAAACTGTTTTTT
TRBJ2-7 14 TRBD1 TRBV5-4 NA CASSLGTGTYEQYF TGTGCCAGCAGCTTGGGGACAGGGACCTACGAGCAGTACTTC
TRBJ2-1 11 TRBD1 TRBV12-5 NA CASGPDRGTFF TGTGCTAGTGGTCCGGACAGGGGCACGTTCTTC
TRBJ1-4 13 NA TRBV27 NA CASARQINEKLFF TGTGCCAGCGCCCGACAGATAAATGAAAAACTGTTTTTT
TRBJ1-4 15 NA TRBV4-3 NA CASSQDLRENEKLFF TGCGCCAGCAGCCAAGATCTGAGGGAGAATGAAAAACTGTTTTTT